What follows are 18 T cell receptor beta chains derived from one specimen sequenced in a study of early T cells in non-severe SARS-CoV-2 infection. TCRdb reprocessed the 5' RACE reads with MiXCR, giving one entry per CDR3 protein. The sample carries some 30,000 distinct CDR3 sequences, about 3.9% recorded once. The sequenced sample consisted of whole blood. These receptors were collected from an adult who was a healthcare worker with PCR-confirmed SARS-CoV-2 infection or an uninfected control (not recorded which).

This clonotype was picked up many times. The rearrangement joins TRBV5-5 to TRBJ1-3; D unresolved. This CDR3 is built from 14 residues. Trimming pared 7 bases from V and 0 bases from J, leaving 11 bases between. CDR1 is SGHKS and CDR2 is YYEKEE in the germline V gene (reference sequence). CDR3: CASGTTGSGNTIYF. The CDR3 bases are TGTGCCAGCGGCACTACGGGCTCTGGAAACACCATATATTTT.

This clonotype has ten or more counts. V is TRBV19 and J is TRBJ2-7; D gene uncertain. Germline V lookup: CDR1 LNHDA, CDR2 SQIVND (reference sequence). V was clipped by 8 bases and J by 7 bases, with 24 bases between them. The CDR3 loop spans 15 amino acids. CDR3 residues: CASGITGPSDKEQYF. The CDR3 DNA reads as TGTGCCAGTGGGATAACGGGCCCATCGGATAAGGAGCAGTACTTC.

Many counts were recorded for this clonotype. The chain carries TRBV6-5 and TRBJ1-4; D is uncertain. V was shortened by 0 bases and J by 4 bases, with 15 bases between the two germline ends. Per germline, CDR1 MNHEY and CDR2 SVGAGI. The CDR3 is 17 amino acids. The CDR3 here is CASSYSKVHTFNEKLFF. In DNA, the CDR3 is TGTGCCAGCAGTTACTCGAAAGTGCACACCTTTAATGAAAAACTGTTTTTT.

This clonotype turned up a few times. This chain uses TRBV19 with TRBJ2-1, with 14 bases fitting TRBD2. CDR1 is LNHDA and CDR2 is SQIVND in the germline V gene (reference sequence). The CDR3 loop spans 18 amino acids. V lost 4 bases, J lost 5 bases, and 10 bases stayed unmatched. DNA of the CDR3: TGTGCCAGTAGTAGGGGGACTAGCGGGAGAGGAACCCACAATGAGCAGTTCTTC. This translates into CASSRGTSGRGTHNEQFF.

This clonotype was found many times. The genes are TRBV7-2 and TRBJ2-3, with D unclear. V shed 6 bases and J shed 4 bases, with 8 bases lying between them. The germline gives CDR1 SGHTA, CDR2 FQGNSA. The CDR3 totals 12 residues. CDR3 DNA: TGTGCCAGCAGGCCTTTCCCAGATACGCAGTATTTT. Its protein product is CASRPFPDTQYF.

In this sample, this clonotype turned up many times. The J gene is TRBJ1-1, the V gene TRBV20-1; 8 bases agree with TRBD1. The CDR3 contains 13 residues. V shed 6 bases, J shed 5 bases, and the junction held 8 bases outside the gene matches. CDR1 DFQATT and CDR2 SNEGSKA come from the germline V gene (reference sequence). The CDR3 here is CSAPQGARTEAFF. The CDR3 DNA sequence: TGCAGTGCGCCCCAGGGGGCACGGACTGAAGCTTTCTTT.

This clonotype was counted a few times. V is TRBV5-1 and J is TRBJ2-2, with TRBD1 identical over 10 bases. This CDR3 contains 15 residues. V dropped 4 bases and J dropped 5; count of bases not matched to a gene: 5. Germline CDR1 SGHRS, CDR2 YFSETQ. The CDR3 DNA follows: TGCGCCAGCAGCCGCTCGGGACAGGGGACCGGGGAGCTGTTTTTT. Protein sequence: CASSRSGQGTGELFF.

This clonotype was recorded many times. For the CDR3, the DNA is TGTGCCAGTAGTCCGACCACCGGGACAGGGGCTGAAGCTTTCTTT. This encodes CASSPTTGTGAEAFF. The chain is built from TRBV19 and TRBJ1-1; 10 nucleotides line up with TRBD1. The CDR3 sequence is 15 residues long. Germline CDR1 reads LNHDA; CDR2 reads SQIVND (reference sequence). V lost 5 bases, J lost 6 bases, and 9 bases stayed unmatched.

The sample holds many counts of this clonotype. The rearrangement joins TRBV10-1 to TRBJ1-5; unclear D gene. Trimming cost V 10 bases and J 5 bases, with 18 bases left between them. Germline CDR1 and CDR2: WNHNN and SYGVQD (reference sequence). The CDR3 runs to 14 residues. CDR3 bases: TGCGCCACCACGCCGCGGGGTGTACATCAGCCCCAGCATTTT. Translated, it gives CATTPRGVHQPQHF.

This clonotype was detected many times. The V and J genes are TRBV3-1 and TRBJ2-2; D unclear. In germline, CDR1 is LGHDT, CDR2 YNNKEL (reference sequence). Trimming stripped 5 bases from V and 8 bases from J, with 6 bases between. The CDR3 is 11 amino acids. The CDR3 region has the DNA TGTGCCAGCAGCTCGTTGGGGGAGCTGTTTTTT. It is translated as CASSSLGELFF.

This clonotype was observed at least ten times. The J gene is TRBJ2-2, the V gene TRBV6-6; 7 bases match TRBD1. Unmatched junction bases numbered 11, after V lost 0 bases and J lost 4 bases. Germline-derived CDR1 and CDR2 are MNHNY and SVGAGI (reference sequence). This CDR3 spans 18 amino acids. CDR3 coding DNA: TGTGCCAGCAGTTACTCGCTTGGGGGACAGTCGATCACCGGGGAGCTGTTTTTT. Encoded protein: CASSYSLGGQSITGELFF.

The chain's CDR3 is CASSLLSGSPEQFF. The CDR3 DNA sequence: TGTGCCAGCAGCTTACTGAGCGGGAGCCCTGAGCAGTTCTTC. The chain recombines TRBV11-3 with TRBJ2-1, with TRBD2 matching over 8 bases. This CDR3 has 14 residues. V lost 2 bases and J lost 9; bases outside the gene matches: 6. Germline CDR1 is SGHNT and CDR2 is YENEEA.

The chain carries TRBV10-3 and TRBJ2-3, with 8 bases that match TRBD2. This CDR3 is built from 16 residues. After removal of 2 bases from V and 5 bases from J, the junction contained 9 bases not matched to a gene. Germline values: CDR1 ENHRY, CDR2 SYGVKD. CDR3 DNA sequence: TGTGCCATCAGTGAGGATAAGCGGGGGCGGAGAGATACGCAGTATTTT. It is translated as CAISEDKRGRRDTQYF.

This clonotype was recorded many times. The gene calls are TRBV2 and TRBJ1-1; a weak D match, TRBD1 (6 bases). CDR3 size: 14 residues. Per the germline V gene, CDR1 is SNHLY and CDR2 is FYNNEI. The V end lost 7 bases, the J end lost 0 bases, and 12 bases lay between the germline ends. CDR3 in amino acids: CASISDSLNTEAFF. The DNA for the CDR3 is TGTGCCAGCATTTCGGACAGCCTGAACACTGAAGCTTTCTTT.

This clonotype came up many times. The chain couples TRBV4-2 to TRBJ2-5; 12 bases align to TRBD2. CDR1 is LGHNA, CDR2 YNFKEQ, per germline. Germline trimming cut 5 bases from V and 5 bases from J; bases unmatched to any gene: 6. This CDR3 has 15 residues. CDR3: CASSARLAGDETQYF. CDR3 coding DNA: TGTGCCAGCAGCGCTCGACTAGCGGGAGACGAGACCCAGTACTTC.

This clonotype was counted many times. This chain joins TRBV12-3 or TRBV12-4 and TRBJ2-6, with D tentatively TRBD1 (5 bases). The CDR3 loop spans 13 amino acids. Trimming pared 11 bases from V and 4 bases from J, leaving 12 bases between. CDR3 sequence (DNA): TGTGCCGGGGCGCTTGCCGGGGCCAACGTCCTGACTTTC. Residues: CAGALAGANVLTF.

This clonotype has at least ten counts. The V gene is TRBV12-5, the J gene TRBJ2-2; 11 bases map to TRBD1. V trimming: 2 bases; J trimming: 4 bases; junction bases outside the gene matches: 3. This CDR3 is built from 16 residues. Germline CDR1 LGHNT, CDR2 FRNRAP. The CDR3 protein is CASGLTGTGGTGELFF. The DNA of the CDR3 is TGTGCTAGTGGTTTGACCGGGACAGGGGGCACCGGGGAGCTGTTTTTT.

On this clonotype itself: A much larger clone differs by one base, so this may be a read error. This sequence joins TRBV27 and TRBJ1-5; D gene ambiguous. This CDR3 spans 14 amino acids. Germline CDR1 reads MNHEY; CDR2 reads SMNVEV (reference sequence). CDR3 region: CASSLGMYNQPRHF. The CDR3 DNA is TGTGCCAGCAGTTTAGGAATGTACAATCAGCCCCGGCATTTT.